This section outlines one TCR beta chain sequence together with its context. Its specific antigen is unknown. No per-base quality is available; no much larger clone lies one base away. The source of the sample is a study of T cell responses to AZD1222 COVID-19 vaccine (dated by TCRdb to the early 2020s). Regarding the study in general: TCR sequencing covered 230 to 250 trial participants: 200 to 220 given two doses of AZD1222 and some 25 given two doses of MenACWY control vaccine. Enrollment into the trials was organized by age into subgroups of 18-55, 56-69 and 70-plus years, and those subgroups contained roughly 150, 30 and 60 TCR-sequenced participants, respectively.

Counted from cysteine to phenylalanine, this CDR3 has 12 amino acids. Left in the record is the CDR3 DNA by itself, 36 bases read in frame from the first base. V is reduced by 8 bases and J by 10 bases, leaving a spacing of 14 bases between them. CDR1 and CDR2, per the germline V gene, are SNHLY and FYNNEI. What the study reported, not specific to this receptor: In the small 56-69-year group, the increase in depth fell short of significance, most likely because of low power. Reportedly, close to half of the unique spike-specific TCRs recognized epitopes lying outside the regions that are mutated in the B.1.351 and B.1.1.7 variants. Most participants were white British and females outnumbered males, and the authors suggested that clonal diversity may have been underestimated. The whole spike protein was spanned by vaccine-associated CD4 TCRs, and dominant responses were seen in regions 160-218 and 743-854. Spike-specific TCR breadth and depth rose significantly after two AZD1222 doses compared with day 0 and with MenACWY recipients. Because no samples from the day 14 peak response were available, repertoires could be characterized only after the peak T cell response. Conclusions about previously exposed vaccinees were limited because only a handful of AZD1222 recipients were SARS-CoV-2 seropositive at baseline.

The CDR3 regions of human TCRbeta chains were analyzed by immunosequencing. Processing in the source paper ran as follows. Repertoire TCRs were checked for matches against a reference library of SARS-CoV-2-specific TCRs that had been generated using the MIRA antigen-specificity platform. Breadth meant the fraction of unique TCRs that were SARS-CoV-2-associated, whereas depth meant the fraction of total T cells that were SARS-CoV-2-associated. Using the MIRA data, each spike-specific TCR was assigned both to the spike region to which the TCR was reactive and to a CD4 or CD8 class. Log10-transformed breadth and depth values were compared by one-way ANOVA with Sidak's multiple comparisons tests. TCRdb obtained this table from immuneACCESS and retained in-frame rearrangements with V and J assigned. These tables miss some clones; where compared with another copy, unresolved V genes account for less than half of the shortfall, and the remainder is unexplained. The V and J calls and clone size come from that table; D and trimming were worked out from the DNA. Recorded for this sample are under 150,000 clones; roughly 89% of them occurred a single time. The ten largest clones add up to around 10% of the sample.

The label giving this sample's time point can be read as: baseline before first vaccination. The treatment or condition label, as the study defines it: meningococcal conjugate vaccine given as trial control. Samples from vaccinated people were obtained from the UK trials COV001 and COV002, which included a single-blind randomized controlled phase 2/3 trial of AZD1222 (ChAdOx1 nCoV-19) in healthy adults. Trial participant PBMC samples were collected at day 0 and day 28 after the second dose for TCRbeta chain sequencing. The sequence was obtained from an adult in good health. Sample: peripheral blood, taken on day 0 of MenACWY control vaccination. Recombination connected TRBV2 to TRBJ1-4; there is no confident call for the D gene. The DNA sequence is as follows: TGTGCCAGCTGTGCCGAGACGTCAAAACTGTTTTTT. Translation gives CASCAETSKLFF.